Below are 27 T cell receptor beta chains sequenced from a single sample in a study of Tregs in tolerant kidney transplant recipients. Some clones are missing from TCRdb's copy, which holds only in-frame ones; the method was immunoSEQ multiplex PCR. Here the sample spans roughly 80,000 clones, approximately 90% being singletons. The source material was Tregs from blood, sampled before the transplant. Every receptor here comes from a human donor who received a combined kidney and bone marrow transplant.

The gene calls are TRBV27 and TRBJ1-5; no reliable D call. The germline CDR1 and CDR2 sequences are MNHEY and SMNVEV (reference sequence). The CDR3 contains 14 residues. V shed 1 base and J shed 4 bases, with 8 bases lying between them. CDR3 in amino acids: CASSLLGMNQPQHF. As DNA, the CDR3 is TGTGCCAGCAGTTTATTGGGAATGAATCAGCCCCAGCATTTT.

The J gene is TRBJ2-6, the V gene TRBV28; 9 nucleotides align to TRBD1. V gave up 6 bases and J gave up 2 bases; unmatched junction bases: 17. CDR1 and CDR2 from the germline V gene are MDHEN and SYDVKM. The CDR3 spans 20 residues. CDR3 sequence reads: CASRPGQGRVGWAGANVLTF. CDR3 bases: TGTGCCAGCAGGCCGGGACAGGGAAGGGTAGGATGGGCTGGGGCCAACGTCCTGACTTTC.

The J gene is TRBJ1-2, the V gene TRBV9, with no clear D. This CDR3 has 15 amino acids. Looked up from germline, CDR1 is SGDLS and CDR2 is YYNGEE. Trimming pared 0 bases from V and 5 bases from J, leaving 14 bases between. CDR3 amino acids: CASSVDPSALYGYTF. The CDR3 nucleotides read TGTGCCAGCAGCGTAGATCCCTCAGCCTTATATGGCTACACCTTC. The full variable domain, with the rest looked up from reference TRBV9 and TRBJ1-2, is DSGVTQTPKHLITATGQRVTLRCSPRSGDLSVYWYQQSLDQGLQFLIQYYNGEERAKGNILERFSAQQFPDLHSELNLSSLELGDSALYFCASSVDPSALYGYTFGSGTRLTVV.

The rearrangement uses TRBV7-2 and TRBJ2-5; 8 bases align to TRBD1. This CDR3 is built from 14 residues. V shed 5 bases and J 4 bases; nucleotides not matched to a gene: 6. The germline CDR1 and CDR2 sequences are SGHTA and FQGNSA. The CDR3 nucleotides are TGTGCCAGCAGCGAACAGGGGGGTGGAGAGACCCAGTACTTC. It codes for CASSEQGGGETQYF.

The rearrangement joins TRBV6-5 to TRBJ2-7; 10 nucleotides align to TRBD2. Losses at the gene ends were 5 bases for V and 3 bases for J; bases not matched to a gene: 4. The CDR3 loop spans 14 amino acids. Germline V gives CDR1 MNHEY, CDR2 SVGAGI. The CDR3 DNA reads TGTGCCAGCAGTCAAGCGGGAGGGATCTACGAGCAGTACTTC. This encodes CASSQAGGIYEQYF.

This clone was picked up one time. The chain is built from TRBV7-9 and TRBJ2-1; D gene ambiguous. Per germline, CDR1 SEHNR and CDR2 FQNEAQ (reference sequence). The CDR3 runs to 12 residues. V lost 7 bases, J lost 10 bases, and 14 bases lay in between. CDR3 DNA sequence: TGTGCCAGCACCCTCCTCATAGGGGAGCAGTTCTTC. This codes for CASTLLIGEQFF.

The CDR3 loop reads CAWSVTMYGYTF. The CDR3 DNA follows: TGTGCCTGGAGTGTCACGATGTATGGCTACACCTTC. The gene calls are TRBV30 and TRBJ1-2; D is unclear. The germline V gene has CDR1 GTSNPN and CDR2 SVGIG (reference sequence). The V gene lost 0 bases and the J gene lost 5 bases, with 7 bases spanning the gap. CDR3 length equals 12 residues.

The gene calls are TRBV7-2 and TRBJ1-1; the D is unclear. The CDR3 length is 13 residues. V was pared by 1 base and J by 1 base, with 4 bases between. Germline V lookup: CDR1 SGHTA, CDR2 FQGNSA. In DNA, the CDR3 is TGTGCCAGCAGCTTAGTCGCGAACACTGAAGCTTTCTTT. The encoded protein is CASSLVANTEAFF.

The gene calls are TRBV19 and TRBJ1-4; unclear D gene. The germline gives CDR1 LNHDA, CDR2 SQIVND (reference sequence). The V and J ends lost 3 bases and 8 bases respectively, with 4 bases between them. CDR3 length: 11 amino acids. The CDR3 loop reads CASSMGEKLFF. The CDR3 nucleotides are TGTGCCAGTAGTATGGGCGAAAAACTGTTTTTT.

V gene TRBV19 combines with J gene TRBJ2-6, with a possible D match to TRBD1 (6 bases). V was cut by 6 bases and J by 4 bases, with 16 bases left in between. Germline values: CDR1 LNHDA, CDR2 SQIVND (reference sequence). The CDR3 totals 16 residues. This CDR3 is CASSLEGVAGANVLTF. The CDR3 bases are TGTGCCAGTAGCCTCGAGGGGGTAGCCGGGGCCAACGTCCTGACTTTC.

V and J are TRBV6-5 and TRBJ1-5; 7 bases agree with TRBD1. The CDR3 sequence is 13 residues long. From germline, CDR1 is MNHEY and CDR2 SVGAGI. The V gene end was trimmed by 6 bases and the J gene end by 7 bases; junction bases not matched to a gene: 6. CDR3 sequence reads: CASRNDRDQPQHF. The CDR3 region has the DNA TGTGCCAGCAGAAACGACAGGGACCAGCCCCAGCATTTT.

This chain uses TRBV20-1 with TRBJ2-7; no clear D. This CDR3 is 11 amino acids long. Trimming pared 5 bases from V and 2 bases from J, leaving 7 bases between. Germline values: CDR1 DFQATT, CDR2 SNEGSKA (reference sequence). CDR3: CSALQTYEQYF. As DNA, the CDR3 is TGCAGTGCTCTCCAGACCTACGAGCAGTACTTC.

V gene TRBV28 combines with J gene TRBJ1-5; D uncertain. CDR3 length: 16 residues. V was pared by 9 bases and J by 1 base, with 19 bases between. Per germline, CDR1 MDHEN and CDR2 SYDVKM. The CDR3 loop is CASTRSGWRSNQPQHF. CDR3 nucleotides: TGTGCCAGTACACGATCTGGTTGGAGGAGCAATCAGCCCCAGCATTTT.

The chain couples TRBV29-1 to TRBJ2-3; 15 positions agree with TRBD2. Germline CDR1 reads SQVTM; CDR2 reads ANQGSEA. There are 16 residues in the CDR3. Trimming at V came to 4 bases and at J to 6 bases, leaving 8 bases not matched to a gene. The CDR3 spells CSVAGLAGGITDTQYF. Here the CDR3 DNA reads TGCAGCGTTGCGGGACTAGCGGGAGGTATTACTGATACGCAGTATTTT.

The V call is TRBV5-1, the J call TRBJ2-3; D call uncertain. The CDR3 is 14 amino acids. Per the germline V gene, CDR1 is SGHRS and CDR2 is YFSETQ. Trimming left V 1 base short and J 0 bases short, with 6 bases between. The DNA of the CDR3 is TGCGCCAGCAGCTTGACTTGGAGCACAGATACGCAGTATTTT. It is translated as CASSLTWSTDTQYF.

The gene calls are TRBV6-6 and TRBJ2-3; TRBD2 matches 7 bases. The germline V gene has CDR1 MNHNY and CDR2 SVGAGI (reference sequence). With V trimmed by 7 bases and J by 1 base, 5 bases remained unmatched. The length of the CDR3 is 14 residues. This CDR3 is CASIQSGGTDTQYF. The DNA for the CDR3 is TGTGCCAGCATACAAAGCGGGGGCACAGATACGCAGTATTTT.

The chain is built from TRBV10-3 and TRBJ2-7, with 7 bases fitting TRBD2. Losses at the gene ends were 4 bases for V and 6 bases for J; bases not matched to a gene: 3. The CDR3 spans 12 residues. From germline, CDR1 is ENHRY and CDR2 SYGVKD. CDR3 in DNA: TGTGCCATCAGTGGGACTAGTCTCGAGCAGTACTTC. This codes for CAISGTSLEQYF.

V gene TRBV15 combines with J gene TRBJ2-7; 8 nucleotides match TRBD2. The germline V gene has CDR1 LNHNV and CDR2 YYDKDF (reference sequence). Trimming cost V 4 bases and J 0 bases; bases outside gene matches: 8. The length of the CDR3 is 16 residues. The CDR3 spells CATSTGRAGGSYEQYF. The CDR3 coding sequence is TGTGCCACCAGCACAGGGAGGGCGGGAGGCTCCTACGAGCAGTACTTC.

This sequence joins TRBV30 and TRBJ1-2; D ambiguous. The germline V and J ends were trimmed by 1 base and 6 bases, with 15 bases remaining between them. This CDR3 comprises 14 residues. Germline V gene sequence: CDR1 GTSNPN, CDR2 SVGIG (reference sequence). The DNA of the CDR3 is TGTGCCTGGAGTGGGGCCCCCCGTTCCAATGGCTACACCTTC. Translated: CAWSGAPRSNGYTF. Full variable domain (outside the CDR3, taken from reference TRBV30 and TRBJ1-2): SQTIHQWPATLVQPVGSPLSLECTVEGTSNPNLYWYRQAAGRGLQLLFYSVGIGQISSEVPQNLSASRPQDRQFILSSKKLLLSDSGFYLCAWSGAPRSNGYTFGSGTRLTVV.

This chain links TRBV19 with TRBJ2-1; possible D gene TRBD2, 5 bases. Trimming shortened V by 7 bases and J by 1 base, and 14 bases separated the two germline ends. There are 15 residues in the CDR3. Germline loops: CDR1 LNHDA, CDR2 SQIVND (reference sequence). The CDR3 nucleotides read TGTGCCAGTATCGCCGGGGTGGCATCCTACAATGAGCAGTTCTTC. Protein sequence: CASIAGVASYNEQFF.

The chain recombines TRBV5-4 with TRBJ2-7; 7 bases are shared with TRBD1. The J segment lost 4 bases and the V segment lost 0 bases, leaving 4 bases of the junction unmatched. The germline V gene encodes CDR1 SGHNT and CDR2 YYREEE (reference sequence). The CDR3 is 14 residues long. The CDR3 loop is CASSLAGQAYEQYF. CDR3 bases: TGTGCCAGCAGCTTGGCCGGACAGGCTTACGAGCAGTACTTC.

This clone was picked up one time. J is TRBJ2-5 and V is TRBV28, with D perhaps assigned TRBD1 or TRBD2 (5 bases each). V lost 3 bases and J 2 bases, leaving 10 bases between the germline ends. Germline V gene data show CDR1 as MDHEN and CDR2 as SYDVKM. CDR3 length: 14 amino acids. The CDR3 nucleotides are TGTGCCAGCAGTTTTGGGGGAATTCAAGAGACCCAGTACTTC. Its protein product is CASSFGGIQETQYF. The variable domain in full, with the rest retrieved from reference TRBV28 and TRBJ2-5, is DVKVTQSSRYLVKRTGEKVFLECVQDMDHENMFWYRQDPGLGLRLIYFSYDVKMKEKGDIPEGYSVSREKKERFSLILESASTNQTSMYLCASSFGGIQETQYFGPGTRLLVL.

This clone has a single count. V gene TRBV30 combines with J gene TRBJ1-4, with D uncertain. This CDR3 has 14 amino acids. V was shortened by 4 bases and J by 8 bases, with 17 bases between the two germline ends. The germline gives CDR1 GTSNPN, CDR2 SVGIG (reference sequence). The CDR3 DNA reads TGTGCCTGGAACGTGGGTCGGGCTGCAGAAAAACTGTTTTTT. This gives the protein CAWNVGRAAEKLFF.

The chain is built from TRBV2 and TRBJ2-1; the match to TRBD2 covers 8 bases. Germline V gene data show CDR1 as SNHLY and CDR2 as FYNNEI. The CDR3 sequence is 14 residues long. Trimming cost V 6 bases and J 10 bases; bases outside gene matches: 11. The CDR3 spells CASRRGLAGGEQFF. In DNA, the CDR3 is TGTGCCAGCAGAAGGGGTCTAGCGGGCGGCGAGCAGTTCTTC.

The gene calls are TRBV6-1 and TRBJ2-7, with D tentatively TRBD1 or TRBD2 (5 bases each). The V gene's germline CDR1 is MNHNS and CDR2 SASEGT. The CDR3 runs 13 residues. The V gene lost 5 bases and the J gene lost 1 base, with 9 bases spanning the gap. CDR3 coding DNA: TGTGCCAGCAGTTGGGACGGATCCTACGAGCAGTACTTC. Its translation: CASSWDGSYEQYF.

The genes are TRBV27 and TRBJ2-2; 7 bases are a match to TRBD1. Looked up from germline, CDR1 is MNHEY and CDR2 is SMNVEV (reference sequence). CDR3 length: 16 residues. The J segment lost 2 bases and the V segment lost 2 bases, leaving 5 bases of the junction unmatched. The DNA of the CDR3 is TGTGCCAGCAGTTTACGGACAGGATTTAACACCGGGGAGCTGTTTTTT. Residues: CASSLRTGFNTGELFF.

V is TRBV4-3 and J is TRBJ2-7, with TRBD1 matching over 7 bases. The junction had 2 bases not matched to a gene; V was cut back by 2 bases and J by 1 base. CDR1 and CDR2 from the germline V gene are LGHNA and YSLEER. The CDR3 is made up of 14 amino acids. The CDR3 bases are TGCGCCAGCAGCCAACAGACAGGGTCCTACGAGCAGTACTTC. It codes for CASSQQTGSYEQYF.